The clone carrying this T cell receptor (beta chain) was seen ten or more times. Its target is not known. V lost 7 bases, J lost 2 bases, and 8 bases lay in between. The CDR3 covers 12 residues. This entry comes from a study of blood T cells in healthy people across ages. Study-level findings and limits: Across samples, TCR beta diversity tracked strongly with naive T cell percentage.

Those donating, healthy Caucasian individuals from Russia, were aged roughly 6 to 100. Samples had at least 6 million PBMCs isolated from them. Alongside a J-beta primer mix, a sample-barcoded 5' primer served in a second PCR lasting 7 to 11 cycles. TCRdb reprocessed the 5' RACE reads via MiXCR and lists one record per CDR3 protein. The sample contains about 640,000 distinct CDR3 sequences, about 30% of which appear only once. This sequence originates from a woman older than 75 in good health. The sequencing sample was made of blood. The chain combines TRBV12-3 or TRBV12-4 with TRBJ1-2; no clear D gene. The CDR3 sequence: CASTERNYGYTF. CDR3 in DNA: TGTGCCAGCACTGAAAGGAACTATGGCTACACCTTC.